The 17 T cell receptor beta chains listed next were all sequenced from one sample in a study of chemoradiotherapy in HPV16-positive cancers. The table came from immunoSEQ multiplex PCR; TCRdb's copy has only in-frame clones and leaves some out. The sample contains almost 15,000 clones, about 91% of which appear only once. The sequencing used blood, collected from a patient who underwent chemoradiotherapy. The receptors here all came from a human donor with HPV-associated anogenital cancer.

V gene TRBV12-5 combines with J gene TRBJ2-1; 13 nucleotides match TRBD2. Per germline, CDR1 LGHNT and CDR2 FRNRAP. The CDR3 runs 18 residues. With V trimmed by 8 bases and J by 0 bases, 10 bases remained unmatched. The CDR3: CASSQTSGRPSSYNEQFF. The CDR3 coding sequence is TGTGCTAGTAGTCAGACTAGCGGGAGGCCTAGCTCCTACAATGAGCAGTTCTTC.

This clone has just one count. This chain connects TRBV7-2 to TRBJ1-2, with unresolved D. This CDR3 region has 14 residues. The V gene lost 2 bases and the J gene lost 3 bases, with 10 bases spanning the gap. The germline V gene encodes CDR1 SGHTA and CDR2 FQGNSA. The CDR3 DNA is TGTGCCAGCAGCTTAAGGTCGGAACACTATGGCTACACCTTC. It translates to CASSLRSEHYGYTF.

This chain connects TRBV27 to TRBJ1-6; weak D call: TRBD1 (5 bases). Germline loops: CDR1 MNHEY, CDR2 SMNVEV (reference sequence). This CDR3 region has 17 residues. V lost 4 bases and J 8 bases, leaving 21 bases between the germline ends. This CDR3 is CASSSLAPGRMDSPLHF. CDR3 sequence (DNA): TGTGCCAGCAGTTCTCTCGCACCGGGACGGATGGATTCACCCCTCCACTTT.

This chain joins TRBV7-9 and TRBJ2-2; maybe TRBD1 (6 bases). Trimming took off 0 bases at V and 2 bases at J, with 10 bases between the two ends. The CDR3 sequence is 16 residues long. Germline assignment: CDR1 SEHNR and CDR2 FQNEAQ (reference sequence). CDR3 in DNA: TGTGCCAGCAGCTTAGCCGGGACAACTAACACCGGGGAGCTGTTTTTT. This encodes CASSLAGTTNTGELFF.

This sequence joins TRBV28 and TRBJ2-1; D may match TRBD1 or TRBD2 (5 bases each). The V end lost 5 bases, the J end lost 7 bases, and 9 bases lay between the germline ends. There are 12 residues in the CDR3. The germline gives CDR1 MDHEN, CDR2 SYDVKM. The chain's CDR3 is CASSPGANEQFF. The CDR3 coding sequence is TGTGCCAGCAGTCCCGGGGCTAATGAGCAGTTCTTC.

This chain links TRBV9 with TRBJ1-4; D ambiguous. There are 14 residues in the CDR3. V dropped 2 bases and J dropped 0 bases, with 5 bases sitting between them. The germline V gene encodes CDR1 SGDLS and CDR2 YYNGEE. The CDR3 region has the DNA TGTGCCAGCAGCGTGGATTCAACTAATGAAAAACTGTTTTTT. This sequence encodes CASSVDSTNEKLFF.

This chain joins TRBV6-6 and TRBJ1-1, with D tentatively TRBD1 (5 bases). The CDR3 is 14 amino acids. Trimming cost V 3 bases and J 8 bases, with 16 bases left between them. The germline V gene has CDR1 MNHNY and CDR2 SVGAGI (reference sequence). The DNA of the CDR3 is TGTGCCAGCAGTTATCGTTCTTACCAGGGAGAAGCTTTCTTT. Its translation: CASSYRSYQGEAFF.

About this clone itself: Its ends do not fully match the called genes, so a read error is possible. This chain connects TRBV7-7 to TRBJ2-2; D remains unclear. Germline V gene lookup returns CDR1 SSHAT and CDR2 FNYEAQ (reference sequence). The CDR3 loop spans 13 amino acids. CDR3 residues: CASSSLFGGELFF. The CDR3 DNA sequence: TGTGCTAGCAGCTCCCTCTTCGGTGGGGAGCTGTTTTTT.

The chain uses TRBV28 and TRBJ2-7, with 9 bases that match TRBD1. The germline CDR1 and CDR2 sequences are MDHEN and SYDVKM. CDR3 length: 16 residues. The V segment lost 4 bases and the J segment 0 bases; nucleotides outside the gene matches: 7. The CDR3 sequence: CASSSFGQGTSYEQYF. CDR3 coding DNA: TGTGCCAGCAGTTCCTTCGGACAGGGGACCTCCTACGAGCAGTACTTC.

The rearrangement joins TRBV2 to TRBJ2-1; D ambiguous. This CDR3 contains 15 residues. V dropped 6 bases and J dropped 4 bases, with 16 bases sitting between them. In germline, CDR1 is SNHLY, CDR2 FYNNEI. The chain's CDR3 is CASRAGSSGYNEQFF. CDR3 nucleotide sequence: TGTGCCAGCAGGGCCGGGTCCTCCGGTTACAATGAGCAGTTCTTC.

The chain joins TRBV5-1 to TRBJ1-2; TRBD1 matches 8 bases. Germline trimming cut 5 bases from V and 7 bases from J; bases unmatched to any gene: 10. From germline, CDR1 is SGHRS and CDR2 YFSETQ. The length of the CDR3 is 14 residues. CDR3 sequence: CASSDSTGVGGYTF. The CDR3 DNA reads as TGCGCCAGCAGTGATTCGACAGGGGTTGGTGGCTACACCTTC.

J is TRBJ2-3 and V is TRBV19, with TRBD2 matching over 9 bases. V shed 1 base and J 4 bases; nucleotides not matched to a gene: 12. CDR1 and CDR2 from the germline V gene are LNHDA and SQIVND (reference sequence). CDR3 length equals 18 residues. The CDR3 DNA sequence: TGTGCCAGTAGTATAGCTCCCTTGGCGGGAGGGCCCGCAGATACGCAGTATTTT. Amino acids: CASSIAPLAGGPADTQYF.

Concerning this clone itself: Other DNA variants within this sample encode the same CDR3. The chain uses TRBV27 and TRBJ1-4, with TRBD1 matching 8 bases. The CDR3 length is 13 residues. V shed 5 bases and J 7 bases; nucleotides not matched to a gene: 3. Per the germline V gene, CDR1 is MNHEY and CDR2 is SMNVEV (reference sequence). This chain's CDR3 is CASSRQGREKLFF. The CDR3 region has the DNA TGTGCCAGCAGTAGACAGGGGCGTGAAAAACTGTTTTTT.

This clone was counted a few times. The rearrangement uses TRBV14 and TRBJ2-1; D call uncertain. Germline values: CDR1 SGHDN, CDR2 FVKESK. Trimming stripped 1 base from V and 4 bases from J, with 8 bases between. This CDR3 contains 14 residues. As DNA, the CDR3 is TGTGCCAGCAGCCAAGGGGCTGGGTACAATGAGCAGTTCTTC. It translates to CASSQGAGYNEQFF.

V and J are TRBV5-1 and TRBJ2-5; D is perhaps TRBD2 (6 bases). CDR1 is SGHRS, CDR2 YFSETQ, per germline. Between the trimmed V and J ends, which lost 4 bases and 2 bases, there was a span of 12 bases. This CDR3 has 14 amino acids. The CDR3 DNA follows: TGCGCCAGCAGCAGGTTGGGGGGACAAGAGACCCAGTACTTC. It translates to CASSRLGGQETQYF.

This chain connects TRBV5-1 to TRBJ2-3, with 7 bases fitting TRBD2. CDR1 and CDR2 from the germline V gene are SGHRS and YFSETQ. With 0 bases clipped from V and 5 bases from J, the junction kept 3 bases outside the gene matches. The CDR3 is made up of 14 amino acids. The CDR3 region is CASSLGTRRDTQYF. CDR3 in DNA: TGCGCCAGCAGCTTGGGGACTAGGAGAGATACGCAGTATTTT. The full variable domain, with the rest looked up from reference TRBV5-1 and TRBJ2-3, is KAGVTQTPRYLIKTRGQQVTLSCSPISGHRSVSWYQQTPGQGLQFLFEYFSETQRNKGNFPGRFSGRQFSNSRSEMNVSTLELGDSALYLCASSLGTRRDTQYFGPGTRLTVL.

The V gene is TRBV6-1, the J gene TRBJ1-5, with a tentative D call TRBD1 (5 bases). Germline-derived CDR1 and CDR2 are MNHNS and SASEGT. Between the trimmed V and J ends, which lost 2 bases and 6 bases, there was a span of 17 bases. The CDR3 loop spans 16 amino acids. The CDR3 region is CASSETWVGGGQPQHF. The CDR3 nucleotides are TGTGCCAGCAGTGAAACCTGGGTTGGGGGAGGTCAGCCCCAGCATTTT.